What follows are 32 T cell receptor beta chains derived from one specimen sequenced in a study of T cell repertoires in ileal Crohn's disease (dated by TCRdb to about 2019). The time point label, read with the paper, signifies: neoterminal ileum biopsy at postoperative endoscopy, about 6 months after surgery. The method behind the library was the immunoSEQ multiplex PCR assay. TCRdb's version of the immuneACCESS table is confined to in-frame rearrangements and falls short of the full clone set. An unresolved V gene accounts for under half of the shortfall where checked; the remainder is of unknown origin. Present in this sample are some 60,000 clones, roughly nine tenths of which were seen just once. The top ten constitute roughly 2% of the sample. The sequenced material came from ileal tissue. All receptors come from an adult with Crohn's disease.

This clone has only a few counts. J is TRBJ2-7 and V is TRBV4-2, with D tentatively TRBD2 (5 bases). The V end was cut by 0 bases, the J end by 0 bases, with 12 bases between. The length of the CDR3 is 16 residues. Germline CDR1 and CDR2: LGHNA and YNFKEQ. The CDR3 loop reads CASSQEGSESSYEQYF. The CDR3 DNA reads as TGTGCCAGCAGCCAAGAGGGGAGCGAGAGCTCCTACGAGCAGTACTTC.

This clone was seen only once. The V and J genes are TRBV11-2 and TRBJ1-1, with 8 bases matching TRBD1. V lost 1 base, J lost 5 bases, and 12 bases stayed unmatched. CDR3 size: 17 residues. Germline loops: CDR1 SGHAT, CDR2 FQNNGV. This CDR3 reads CASSLGPHGQGWTEAFF. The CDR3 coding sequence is TGTGCCAGCAGCTTAGGCCCCCATGGACAGGGTTGGACTGAAGCTTTCTTT.

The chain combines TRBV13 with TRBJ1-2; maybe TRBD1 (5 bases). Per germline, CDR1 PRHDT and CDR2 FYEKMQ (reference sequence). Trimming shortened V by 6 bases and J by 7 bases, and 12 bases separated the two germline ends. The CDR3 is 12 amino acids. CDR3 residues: CASREGRAGYTF. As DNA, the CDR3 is TGTGCCAGCAGGGAGGGGCGCGCTGGCTACACCTTC.

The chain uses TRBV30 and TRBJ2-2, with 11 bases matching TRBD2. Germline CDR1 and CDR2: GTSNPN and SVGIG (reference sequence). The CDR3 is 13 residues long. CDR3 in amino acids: CATGTSGTGELFF. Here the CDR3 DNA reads TGTGCTACCGGGACTAGCGGCACCGGGGAGCTGTTTTTT.

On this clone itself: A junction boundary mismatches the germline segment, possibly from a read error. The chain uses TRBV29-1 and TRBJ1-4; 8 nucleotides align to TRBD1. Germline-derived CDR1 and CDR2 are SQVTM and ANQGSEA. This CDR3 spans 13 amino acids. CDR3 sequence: CSVEDVDRDGMVF. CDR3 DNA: TGCAGCGTTGAAGATGTGGACAGGGATGGTATGGTTTTT.

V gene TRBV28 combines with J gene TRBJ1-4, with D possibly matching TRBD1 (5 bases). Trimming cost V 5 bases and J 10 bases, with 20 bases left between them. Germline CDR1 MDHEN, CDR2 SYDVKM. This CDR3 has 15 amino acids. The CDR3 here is CASSVVSVGAGKLFF. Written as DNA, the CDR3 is TGTGCCAGCAGTGTGGTTTCGGTAGGGGCTGGAAAACTGTTTTTT.

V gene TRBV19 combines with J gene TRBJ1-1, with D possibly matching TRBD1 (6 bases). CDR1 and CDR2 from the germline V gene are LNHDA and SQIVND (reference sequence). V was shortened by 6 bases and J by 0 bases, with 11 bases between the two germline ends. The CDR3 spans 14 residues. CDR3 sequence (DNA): TGTGCCAGTAGCTTACAGGGCCTGAACACTGAAGCTTTCTTT. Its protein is CASSLQGLNTEAFF. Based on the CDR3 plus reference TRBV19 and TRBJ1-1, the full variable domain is DGGITQSPKYLFRKEGQNVTLSCEQNLNHDAMYWYRQDPGQGLRLIYYSQIVNDFQKGDIAEGYSVSREKKESFPLTVTSAQKNPTAFYLCASSLQGLNTEAFFGQGTRLTVV.

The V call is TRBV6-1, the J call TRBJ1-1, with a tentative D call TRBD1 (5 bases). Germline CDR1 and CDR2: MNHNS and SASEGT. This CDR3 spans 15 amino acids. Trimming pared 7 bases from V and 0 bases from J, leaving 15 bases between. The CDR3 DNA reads TGTGCCAGCATTCGCCGGGGGAAGATGAACACTGAAGCTTTCTTT. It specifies CASIRRGKMNTEAFF.

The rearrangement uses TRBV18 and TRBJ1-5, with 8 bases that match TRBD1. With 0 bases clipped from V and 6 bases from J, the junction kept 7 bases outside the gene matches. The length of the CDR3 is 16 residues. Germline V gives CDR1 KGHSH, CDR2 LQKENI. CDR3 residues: CASSPPDRGIRQPQHF. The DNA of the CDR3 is TGTGCCAGCTCACCACCCGACAGGGGCATTCGTCAGCCCCAGCATTTT.

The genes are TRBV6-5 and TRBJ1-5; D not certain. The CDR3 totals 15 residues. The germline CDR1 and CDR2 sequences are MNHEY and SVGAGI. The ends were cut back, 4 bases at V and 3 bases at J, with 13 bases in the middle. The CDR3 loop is CASSSEGWNNQPQHF. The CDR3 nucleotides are TGTGCCAGCAGTTCGGAGGGCTGGAACAATCAGCCCCAGCATTTT.

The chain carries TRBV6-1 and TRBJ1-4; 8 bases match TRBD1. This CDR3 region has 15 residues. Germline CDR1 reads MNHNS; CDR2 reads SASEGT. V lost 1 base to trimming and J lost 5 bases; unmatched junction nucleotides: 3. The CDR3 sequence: CASSEDNRGNEKLFF. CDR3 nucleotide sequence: TGTGCCAGCAGTGAAGATAACAGGGGGAATGAAAAACTGTTTTTT.

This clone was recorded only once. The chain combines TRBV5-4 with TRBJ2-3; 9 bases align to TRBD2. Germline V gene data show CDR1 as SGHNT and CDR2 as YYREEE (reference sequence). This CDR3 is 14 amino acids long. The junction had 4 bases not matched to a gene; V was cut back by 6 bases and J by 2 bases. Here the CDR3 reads CASTLAGATDTQYF. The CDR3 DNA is TGTGCCAGCACCTTAGCGGGAGCCACAGATACGCAGTATTTT.

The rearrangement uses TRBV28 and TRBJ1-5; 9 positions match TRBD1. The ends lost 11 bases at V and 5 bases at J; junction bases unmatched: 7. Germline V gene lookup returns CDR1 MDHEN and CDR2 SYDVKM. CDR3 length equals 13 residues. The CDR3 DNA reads TGTGCCGCCAGAGGACAGGGGTATCAGCCCCAGCATTTT. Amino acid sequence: CAARGQGYQPQHF.

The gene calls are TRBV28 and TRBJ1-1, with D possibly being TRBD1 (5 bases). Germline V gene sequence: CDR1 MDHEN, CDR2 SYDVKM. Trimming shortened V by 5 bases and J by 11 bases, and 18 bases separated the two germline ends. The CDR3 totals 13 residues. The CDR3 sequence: CASSALGPDLAFF. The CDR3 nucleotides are TGTGCCAGCAGTGCTTTGGGGCCAGACTTGGCTTTCTTT.

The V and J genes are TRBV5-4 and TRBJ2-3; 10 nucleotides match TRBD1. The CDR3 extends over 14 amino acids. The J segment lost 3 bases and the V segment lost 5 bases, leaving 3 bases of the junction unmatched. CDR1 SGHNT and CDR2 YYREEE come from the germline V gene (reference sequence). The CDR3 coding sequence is TGTGCCAGCAGGAGGGACAGGGGTACAGATACGCAGTATTTT. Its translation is CASRRDRGTDTQYF. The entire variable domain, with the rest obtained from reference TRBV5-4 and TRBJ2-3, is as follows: ETGVTQSPTHLIKTRGQQVTLRCSSQSGHNTVSWYQQALGQGPQFIFQYYREEENGRGNFPPRFSGLQFPNYSSELNVNALELDDSALYLCASRRDRGTDTQYFGPGTRLTVL.

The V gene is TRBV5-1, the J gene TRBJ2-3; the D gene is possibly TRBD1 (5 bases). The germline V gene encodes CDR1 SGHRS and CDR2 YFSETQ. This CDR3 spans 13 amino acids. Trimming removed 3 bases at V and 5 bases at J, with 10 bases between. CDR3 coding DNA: TGCGCCAGCAGCTCCCCAGGGTTAGATACGCAGTATTTT. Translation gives CASSSPGLDTQYF. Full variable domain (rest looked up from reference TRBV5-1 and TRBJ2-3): KAGVTQTPRYLIKTRGQQVTLSCSPISGHRSVSWYQQTPGQGLQFLFEYFSETQRNKGNFPGRFSGRQFSNSRSEMNVSTLELGDSALYLCASSSPGLDTQYFGPGTRLTVL.

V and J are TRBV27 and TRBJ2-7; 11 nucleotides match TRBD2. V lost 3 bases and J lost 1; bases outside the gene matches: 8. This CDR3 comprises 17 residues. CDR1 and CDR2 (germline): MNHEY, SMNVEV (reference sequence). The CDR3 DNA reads TGTGCCAGCAGTTTGCGGTTAGCGGGAGGGAGGTCCTACGAGCAGTACTTC. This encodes CASSLRLAGGRSYEQYF.

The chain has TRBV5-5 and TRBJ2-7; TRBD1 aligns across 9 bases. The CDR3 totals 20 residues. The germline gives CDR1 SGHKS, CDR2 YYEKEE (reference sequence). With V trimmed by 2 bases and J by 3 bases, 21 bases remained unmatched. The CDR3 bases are TGTGCCAGCAGCTTAAGGAGGACAGGGGCCACTACAGGGCCTTACTACGAGCAGTACTTC. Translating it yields CASSLRRTGATTGPYYEQYF.

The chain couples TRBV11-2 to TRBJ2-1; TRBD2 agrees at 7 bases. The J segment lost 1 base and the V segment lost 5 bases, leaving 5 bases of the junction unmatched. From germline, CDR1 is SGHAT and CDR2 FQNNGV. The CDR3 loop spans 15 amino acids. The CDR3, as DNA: TGTGCCAGCAGCGGGGACTACCGGTCCTACAATGAGCAGTTCTTC. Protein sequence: CASSGDYRSYNEQFF.

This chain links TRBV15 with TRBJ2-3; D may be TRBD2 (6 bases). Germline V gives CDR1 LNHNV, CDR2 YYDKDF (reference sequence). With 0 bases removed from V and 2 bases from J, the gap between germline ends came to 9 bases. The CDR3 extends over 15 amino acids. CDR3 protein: CATSREAGTTDTQYF. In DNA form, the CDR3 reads TGTGCCACCAGCAGAGAAGCGGGTACCACAGATACGCAGTATTTT.

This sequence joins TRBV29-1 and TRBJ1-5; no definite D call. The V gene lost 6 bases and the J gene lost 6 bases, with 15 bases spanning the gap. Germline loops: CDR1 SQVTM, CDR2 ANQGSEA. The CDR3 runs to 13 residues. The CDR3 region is CSVSQAASQPQHF. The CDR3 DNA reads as TGCAGCGTATCCCAAGCGGCGAGTCAGCCCCAGCATTTT.

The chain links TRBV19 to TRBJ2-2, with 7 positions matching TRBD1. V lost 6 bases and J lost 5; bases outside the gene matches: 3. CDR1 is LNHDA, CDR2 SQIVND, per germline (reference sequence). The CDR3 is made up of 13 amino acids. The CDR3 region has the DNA TGTGCCAGTAGAAAGGGGGCGACCGGGGAGCTGTTTTTT. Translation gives CASRKGATGELFF.

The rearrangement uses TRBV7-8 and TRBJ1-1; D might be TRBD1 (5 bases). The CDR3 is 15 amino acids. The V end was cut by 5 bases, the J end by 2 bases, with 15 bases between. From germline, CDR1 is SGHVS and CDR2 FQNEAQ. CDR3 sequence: CASSGSRAGNTEAFF. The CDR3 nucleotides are TGTGCCAGCAGCGGTAGCAGGGCAGGCAACACTGAAGCTTTCTTT.

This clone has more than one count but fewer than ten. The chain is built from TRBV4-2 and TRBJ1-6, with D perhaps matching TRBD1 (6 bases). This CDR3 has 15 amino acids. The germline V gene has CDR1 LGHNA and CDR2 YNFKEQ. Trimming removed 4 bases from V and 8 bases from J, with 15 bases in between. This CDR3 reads CASSPTVDRDSPLHF. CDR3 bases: TGTGCCAGCAGCCCCACGGTGGACAGAGATTCACCCCTCCACTTT.

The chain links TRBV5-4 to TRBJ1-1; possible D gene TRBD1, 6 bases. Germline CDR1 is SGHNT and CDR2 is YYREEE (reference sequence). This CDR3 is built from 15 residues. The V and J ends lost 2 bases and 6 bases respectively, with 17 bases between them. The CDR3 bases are TGTGCCAGCAGCTTCCTGGACAGATCAAGCGCTGAAGCTTTCTTT. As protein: CASSFLDRSSAEAFF.

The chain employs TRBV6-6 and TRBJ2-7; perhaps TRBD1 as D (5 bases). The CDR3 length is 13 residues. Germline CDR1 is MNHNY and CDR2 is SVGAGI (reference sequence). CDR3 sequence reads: CASSYQGSSEQYV. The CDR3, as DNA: TGTGCCAGCAGTTACCAGGGCTCCTCCGAGCAGTACGTC.

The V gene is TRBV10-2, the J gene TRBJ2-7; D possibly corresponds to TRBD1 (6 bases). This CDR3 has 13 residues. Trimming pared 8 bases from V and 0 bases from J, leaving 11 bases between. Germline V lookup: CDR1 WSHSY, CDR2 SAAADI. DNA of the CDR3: TGCGCCAGCCGACAGGAGAACTCCTACGAGCAGTACGTC. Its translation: CASRQENSYEQYV.

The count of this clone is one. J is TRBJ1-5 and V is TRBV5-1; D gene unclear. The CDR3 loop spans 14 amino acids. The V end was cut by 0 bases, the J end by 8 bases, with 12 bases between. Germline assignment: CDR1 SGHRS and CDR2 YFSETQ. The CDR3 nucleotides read TGCGCCAGCAGCTTGGAGCCTGCCGCGAAGCCCCAGCATTTT. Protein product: CASSLEPAAKPQHF.

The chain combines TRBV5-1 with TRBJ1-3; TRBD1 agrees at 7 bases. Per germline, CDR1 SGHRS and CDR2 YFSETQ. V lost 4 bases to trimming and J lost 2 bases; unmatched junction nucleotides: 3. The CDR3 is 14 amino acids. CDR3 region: CASSLTGAGNTIYF. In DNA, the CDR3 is TGCGCCAGCAGCCTAACAGGGGCTGGAAACACCATATATTTT.

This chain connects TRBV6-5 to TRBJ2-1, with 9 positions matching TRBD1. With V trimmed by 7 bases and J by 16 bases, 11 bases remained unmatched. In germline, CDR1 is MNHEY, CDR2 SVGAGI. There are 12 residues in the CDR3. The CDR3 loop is CASTPNRGQEFF. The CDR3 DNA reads TGTGCCAGCACTCCTAACAGGGGGCAAGAATTCTTC.

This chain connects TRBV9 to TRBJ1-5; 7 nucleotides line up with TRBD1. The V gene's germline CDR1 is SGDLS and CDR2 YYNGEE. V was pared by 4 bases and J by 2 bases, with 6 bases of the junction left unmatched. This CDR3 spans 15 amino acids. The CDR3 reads CASSQGEAGNQPQHF. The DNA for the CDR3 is TGTGCCAGCAGCCAGGGGGAAGCGGGCAATCAGCCCCAGCATTTT. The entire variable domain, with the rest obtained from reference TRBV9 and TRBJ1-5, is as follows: DSGVTQTPKHLITATGQRVTLRCSPRSGDLSVYWYQQSLDQGLQFLIQYYNGEERAKGNILERFSAQQFPDLHSELNLSSLELGDSALYFCASSQGEAGNQPQHFGDGTRLSIL.

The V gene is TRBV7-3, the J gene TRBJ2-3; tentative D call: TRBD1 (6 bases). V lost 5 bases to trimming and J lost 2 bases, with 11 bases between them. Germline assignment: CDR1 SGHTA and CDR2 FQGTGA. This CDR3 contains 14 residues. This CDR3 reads CASSGTGSTDTQYF. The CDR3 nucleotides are TGTGCCAGCAGCGGAACAGGGTCCACAGATACGCAGTATTTT.